Described below is a single T cell receptor beta chain sequence and its context. Its matching antigen is unknown. The length of the CDR3 is 14 residues. Germline CDR1 and CDR2: SEHNR and FQNEAQ (reference sequence). The V gene lost 5 bases and the J gene lost 3 bases, with 14 bases spanning the gap. This entry comes from a study of response to subunit inactivated influenza vaccine. Overall study results and limits: Authors proposed each seasonal influenza vaccination draws in few new T cells.

MiXCR, run by TCRdb on the RT-PCR reads, gives a single entry per CDR3 protein. The data contain 500,000 to 550,000 distinct CDR3 sequences, less than 7.5% of them seen just once; the ten biggest clones take up 10% to 15%. The clonotype comes from a man aged 50 to 69 who received an inactivated influenza vaccine. The sequences come from PBMCs from blood, collected less than 25 months after vaccination. The chain joins TRBV7-9 to TRBJ2-7, with D perhaps matching TRBD1 (6 bases). The CDR3 DNA sequence: TGTGCCAGCAGCCCGCGGACAGCCGGCTACGAGCAGTACTTC. It is translated as CASSPRTAGYEQYF.